The source of this T cell receptor beta chain is a study of graft-versus-host responses after intestinal transplantation. General study findings and limits: Ileal or blood samples showed some GvH clones first, and such clones were also found in recipient marrow.

CDR1 MGHDK and CDR2 SYGVNS come from the germline V gene. The CDR3 covers 14 residues. V was pared by 6 bases and J by 0 bases, with 11 bases between. The assay was immunoSEQ multiplex PCR, and TCRdb's table has in-frame clones only and misses some. The sample yields 17,000 or so clones, 86% seen once. This clone was observed a few times. The target antigen is unknown. Material: bone marrow, obtained around 130 days after transplant. This TCR derives from a human patient who received an intestinal transplant, so some T cells may come from the graft donor. This chain uses TRBV25-1 with TRBJ1-1; D might be TRBD1 (6 bases). The CDR3 here is CASSRQEMNTEAFF. DNA of the CDR3: TGTGCCAGCAGCCGACAGGAGATGAACACTGAAGCTTTCTTT.